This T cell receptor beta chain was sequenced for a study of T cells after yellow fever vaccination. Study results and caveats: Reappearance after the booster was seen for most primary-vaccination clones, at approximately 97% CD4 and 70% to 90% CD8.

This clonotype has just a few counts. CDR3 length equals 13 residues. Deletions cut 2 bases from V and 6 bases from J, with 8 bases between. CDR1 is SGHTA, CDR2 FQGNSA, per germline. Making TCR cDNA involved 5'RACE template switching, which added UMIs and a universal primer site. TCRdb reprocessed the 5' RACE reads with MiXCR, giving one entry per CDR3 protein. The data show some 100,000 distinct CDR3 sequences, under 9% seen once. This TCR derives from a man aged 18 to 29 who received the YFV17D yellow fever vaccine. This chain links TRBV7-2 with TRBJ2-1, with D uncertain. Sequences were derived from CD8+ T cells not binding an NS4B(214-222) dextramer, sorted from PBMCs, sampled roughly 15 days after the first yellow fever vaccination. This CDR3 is CASSLLGPNEQFF. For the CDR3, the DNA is TGTGCCAGCAGCTTACTTGGCCCCAATGAGCAGTTCTTC.